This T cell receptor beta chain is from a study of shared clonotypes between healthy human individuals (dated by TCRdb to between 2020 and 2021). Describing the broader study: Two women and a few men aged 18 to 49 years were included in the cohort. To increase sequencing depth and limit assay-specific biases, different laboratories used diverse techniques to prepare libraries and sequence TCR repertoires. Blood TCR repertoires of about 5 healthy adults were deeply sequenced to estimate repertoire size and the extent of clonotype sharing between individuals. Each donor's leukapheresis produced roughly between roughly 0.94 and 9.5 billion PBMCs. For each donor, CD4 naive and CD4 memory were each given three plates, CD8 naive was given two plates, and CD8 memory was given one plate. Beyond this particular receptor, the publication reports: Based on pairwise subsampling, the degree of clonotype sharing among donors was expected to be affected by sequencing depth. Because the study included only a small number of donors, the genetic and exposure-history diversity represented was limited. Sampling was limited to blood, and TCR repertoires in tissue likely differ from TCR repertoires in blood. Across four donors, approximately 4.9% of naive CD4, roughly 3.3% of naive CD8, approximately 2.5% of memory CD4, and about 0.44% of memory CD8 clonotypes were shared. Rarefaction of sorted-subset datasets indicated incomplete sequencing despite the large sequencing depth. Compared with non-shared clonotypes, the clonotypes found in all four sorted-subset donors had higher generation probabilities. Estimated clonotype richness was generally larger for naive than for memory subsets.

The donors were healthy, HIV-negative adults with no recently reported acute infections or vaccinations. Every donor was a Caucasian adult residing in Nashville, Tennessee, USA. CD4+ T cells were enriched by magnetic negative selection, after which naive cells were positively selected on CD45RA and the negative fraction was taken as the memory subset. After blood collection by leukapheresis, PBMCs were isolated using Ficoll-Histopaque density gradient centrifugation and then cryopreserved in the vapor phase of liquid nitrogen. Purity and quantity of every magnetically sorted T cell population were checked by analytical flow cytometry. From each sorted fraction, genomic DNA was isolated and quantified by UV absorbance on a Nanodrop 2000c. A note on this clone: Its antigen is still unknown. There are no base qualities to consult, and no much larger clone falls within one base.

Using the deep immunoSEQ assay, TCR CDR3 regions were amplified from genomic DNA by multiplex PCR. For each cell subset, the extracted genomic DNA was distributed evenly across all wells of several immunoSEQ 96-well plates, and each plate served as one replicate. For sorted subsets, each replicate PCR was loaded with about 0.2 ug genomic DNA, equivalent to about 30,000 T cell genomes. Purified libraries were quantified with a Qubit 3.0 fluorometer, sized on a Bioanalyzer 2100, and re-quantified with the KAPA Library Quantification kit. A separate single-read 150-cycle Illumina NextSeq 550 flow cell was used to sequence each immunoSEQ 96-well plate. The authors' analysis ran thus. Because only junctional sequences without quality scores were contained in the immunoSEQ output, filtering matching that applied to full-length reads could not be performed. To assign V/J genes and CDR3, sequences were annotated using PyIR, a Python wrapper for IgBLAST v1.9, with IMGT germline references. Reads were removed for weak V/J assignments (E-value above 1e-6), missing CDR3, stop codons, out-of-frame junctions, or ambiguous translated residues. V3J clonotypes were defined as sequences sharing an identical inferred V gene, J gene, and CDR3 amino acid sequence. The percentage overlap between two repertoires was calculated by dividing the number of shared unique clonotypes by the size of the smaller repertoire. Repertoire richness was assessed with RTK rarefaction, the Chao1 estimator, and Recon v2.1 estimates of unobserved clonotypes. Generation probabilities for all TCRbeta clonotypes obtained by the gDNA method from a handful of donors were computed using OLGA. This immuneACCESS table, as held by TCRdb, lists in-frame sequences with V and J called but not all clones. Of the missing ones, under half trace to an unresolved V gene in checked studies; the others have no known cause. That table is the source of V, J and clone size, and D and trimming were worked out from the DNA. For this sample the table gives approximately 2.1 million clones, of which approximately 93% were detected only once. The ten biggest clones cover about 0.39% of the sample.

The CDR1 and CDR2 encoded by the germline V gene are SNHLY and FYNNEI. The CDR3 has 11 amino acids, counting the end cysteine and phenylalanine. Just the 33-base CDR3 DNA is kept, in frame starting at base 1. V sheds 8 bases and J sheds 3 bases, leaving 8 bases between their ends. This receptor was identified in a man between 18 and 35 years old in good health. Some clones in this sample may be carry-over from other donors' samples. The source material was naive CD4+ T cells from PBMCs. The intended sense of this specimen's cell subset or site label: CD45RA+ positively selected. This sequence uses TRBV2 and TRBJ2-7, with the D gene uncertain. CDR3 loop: CASQSRYEQYF. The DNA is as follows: TGTGCCAGCCAGTCGCGCTACGAGCAGTACTTC.